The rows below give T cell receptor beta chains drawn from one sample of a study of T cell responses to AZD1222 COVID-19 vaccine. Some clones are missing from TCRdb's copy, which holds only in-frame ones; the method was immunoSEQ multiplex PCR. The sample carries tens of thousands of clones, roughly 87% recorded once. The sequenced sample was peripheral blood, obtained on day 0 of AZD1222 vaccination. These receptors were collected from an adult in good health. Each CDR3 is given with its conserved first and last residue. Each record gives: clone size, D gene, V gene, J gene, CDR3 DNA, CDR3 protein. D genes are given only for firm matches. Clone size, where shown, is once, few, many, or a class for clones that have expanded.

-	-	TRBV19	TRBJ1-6	TGTGCCAGTAGTATTACAGGGATGCGAGCTCCCCTCCACTTT	CASSITGMRAPLHF
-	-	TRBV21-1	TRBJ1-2	TGTGCCAGCAGCAAAGCGCTCCATTCTAACTATGGCTACACCTTC	CASSKALHSNYGYTF
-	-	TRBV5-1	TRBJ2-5	TGCGCCAGCAGCTTTAGTTCCGGGGATGGGGAGACCCAGTACTTC	CASSFSSGDGETQYF
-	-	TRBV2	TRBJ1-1	TGTGCCAGCAGATCCGGGCTTTCAAGCACTGAAGCTTTCTTT	CASRSGLSSTEAFF
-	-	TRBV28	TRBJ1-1	TGTGCCAGCAGTGTGGACGGAATGAACACTGAAGCTTTCTTT	CASSVDGMNTEAFF
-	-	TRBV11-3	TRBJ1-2	TGTGCCAGCAGCTCTCAAGCTGGCAGGGATCTTAATGGCTACACCTTC	CASSSQAGRDLNGYTF
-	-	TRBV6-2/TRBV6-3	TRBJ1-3	TGTGCCAGCAGTTACTCGAGTGGAAACACCATATATTTT	CASSYSSGNTIYF
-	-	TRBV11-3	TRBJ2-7	TGTGCCAGCCGGCGGGCGGACGCCTACGAGCAGTACTTC	CASRRADAYEQYF
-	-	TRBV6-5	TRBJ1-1	TGTGCCAGCAGTTACGGCGAGAACACTGAAGCTTTCTTT	CASSYGENTEAFF
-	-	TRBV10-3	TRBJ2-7	TGTGCCATCAGTGAGTCGGGCGGGTTTTCCTACGAGCAGTACTTC	CAISESGGFSYEQYF
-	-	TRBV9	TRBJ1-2	TGTGCCAGCAGCGTAGAAATCGGAAACTATGGCTACACCTTC	CASSVEIGNYGYTF
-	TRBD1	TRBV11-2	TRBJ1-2	TGTGCCAGCAGCTTAGGGACAGGGGGCTCTGGCTACACCTTC	CASSLGTGGSGYTF
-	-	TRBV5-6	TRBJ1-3	TGTGCCAGCAGCTCCCCAGGCTCTGGAAACACCATATATTTT	CASSSPGSGNTIYF
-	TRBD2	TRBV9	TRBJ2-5	TGTGCCAGCAGCCCTCGGGCAGCGGGGGGCCAAGAGACCCAGTACTTC	CASSPRAAGGQETQYF
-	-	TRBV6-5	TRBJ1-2	TGTGCCAGCAGTTACTCACACTCCTATGGCTACACCTTC	CASSYSHSYGYTF
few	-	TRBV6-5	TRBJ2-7	TGTGCCAGCAGGGCCTCCGGGACATCCTCCTACGAGCAGTACTTC	CASRASGTSSYEQYF
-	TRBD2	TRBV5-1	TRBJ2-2	TGCGCCAGCAGCTCCACCCTAGCGGGGGTGAACACCGGGGAGCTGTTTTTT	CASSSTLAGVNTGELFF
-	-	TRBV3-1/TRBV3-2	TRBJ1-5	TGTGCCAGCAGCCATGGGGAGTATAGCAATCAGCCCCAGCATTTT	CASSHGEYSNQPQHF
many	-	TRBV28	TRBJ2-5	TGTGCCAGCAGTCCACCCCCGGGGCGGCGCCAAGAGACCCAGTACTTC	CASSPPPGRRQETQYF
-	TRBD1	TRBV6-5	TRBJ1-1	TGTGCCAGCACTAGGGGGCGGTTAAACACTGAAGCTTTCTTT	CASTRGRLNTEAFF